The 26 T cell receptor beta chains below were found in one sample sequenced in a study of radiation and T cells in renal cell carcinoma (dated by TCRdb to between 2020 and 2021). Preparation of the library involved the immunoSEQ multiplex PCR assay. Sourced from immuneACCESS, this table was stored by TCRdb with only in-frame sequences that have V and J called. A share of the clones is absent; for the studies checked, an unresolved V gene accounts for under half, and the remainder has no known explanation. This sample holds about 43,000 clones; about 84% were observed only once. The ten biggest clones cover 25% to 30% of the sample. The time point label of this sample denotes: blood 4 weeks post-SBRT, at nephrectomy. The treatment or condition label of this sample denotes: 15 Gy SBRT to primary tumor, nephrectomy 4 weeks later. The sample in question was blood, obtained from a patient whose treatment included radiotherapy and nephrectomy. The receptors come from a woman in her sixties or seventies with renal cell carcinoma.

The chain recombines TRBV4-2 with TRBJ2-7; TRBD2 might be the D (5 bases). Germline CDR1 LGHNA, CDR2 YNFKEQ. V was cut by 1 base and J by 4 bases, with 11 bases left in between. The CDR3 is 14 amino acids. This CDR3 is CASSQGTGLYEQYF. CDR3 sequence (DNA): TGTGCCAGCAGCCAAGGGACTGGACTTTACGAGCAGTACTTC.

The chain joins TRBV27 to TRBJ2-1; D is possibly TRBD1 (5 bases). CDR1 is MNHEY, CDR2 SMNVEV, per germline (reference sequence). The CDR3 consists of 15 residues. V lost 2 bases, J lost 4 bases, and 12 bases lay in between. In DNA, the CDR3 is TGTGCCAGCAGTTTAAGGGGCGGAAAATACAATGAGCAGTTCTTC. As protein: CASSLRGGKYNEQFF.

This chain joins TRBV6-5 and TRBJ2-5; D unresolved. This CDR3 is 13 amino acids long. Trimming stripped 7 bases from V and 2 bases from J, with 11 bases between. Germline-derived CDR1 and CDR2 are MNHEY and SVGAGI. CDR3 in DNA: TGTGCCAGCATCGGGCCGACTCAAGAGACCCAGTACTTC. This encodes CASIGPTQETQYF.

CDR3 region: CASSPPGSPDTQYF. CDR3 DNA: TGTGCCAGCAGCCCGCCCGGTAGTCCTGATACGCAGTATTTT. V is TRBV7-2 and J is TRBJ2-3, with unresolved D. Germline-derived CDR1 and CDR2 are SGHTA and FQGNSA. This CDR3 region has 14 residues. The V end was cut by 5 bases, the J end by 6 bases, with 15 bases between.

DNA of the CDR3: TGTGCCAGTACCCTGTTTGGGGGGTCTCACTCTGGAAACACCATATATTTT. Translating it yields CASTLFGGSHSGNTIYF. This sequence joins TRBV19 and TRBJ1-3; possibly TRBD1 for D (5 bases). Deletions cut 7 bases from V and 0 bases from J, with 19 bases between. CDR1 and CDR2 from the germline V gene are LNHDA and SQIVND (reference sequence). The CDR3 sequence is 17 residues long.

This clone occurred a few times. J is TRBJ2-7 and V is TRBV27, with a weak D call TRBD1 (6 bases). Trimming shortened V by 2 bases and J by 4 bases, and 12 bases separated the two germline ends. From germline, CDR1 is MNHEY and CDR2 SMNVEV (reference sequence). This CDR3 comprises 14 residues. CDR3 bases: TGTGCCAGCAGTTTAACGGGACAAGGGTACGAGCAGTACTTC. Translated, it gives CASSLTGQGYEQYF.

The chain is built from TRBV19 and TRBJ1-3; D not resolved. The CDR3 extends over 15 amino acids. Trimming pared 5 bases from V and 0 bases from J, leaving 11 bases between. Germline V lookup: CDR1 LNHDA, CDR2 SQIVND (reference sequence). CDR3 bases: TGTGCCAGTAGTTACGGATACCTCTCTGGAAACACCATATATTTT. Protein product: CASSYGYLSGNTIYF. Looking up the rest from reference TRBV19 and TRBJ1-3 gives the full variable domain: DGGITQSPKYLFRKEGQNVTLSCEQNLNHDAMYWYRQDPGQGLRLIYYSQIVNDFQKGDIAEGYSVSREKKESFPLTVTSAQKNPTAFYLCASSYGYLSGNTIYFGEGSWLTVV.

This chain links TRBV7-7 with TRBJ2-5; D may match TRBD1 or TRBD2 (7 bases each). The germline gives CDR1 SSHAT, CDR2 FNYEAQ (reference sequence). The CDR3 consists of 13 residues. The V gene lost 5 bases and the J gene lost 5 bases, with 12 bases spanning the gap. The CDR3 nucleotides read TGTGCCAGCAGCCCAGGGGGAGGGGAGACCCAGTACTTC. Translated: CASSPGGGETQYF.

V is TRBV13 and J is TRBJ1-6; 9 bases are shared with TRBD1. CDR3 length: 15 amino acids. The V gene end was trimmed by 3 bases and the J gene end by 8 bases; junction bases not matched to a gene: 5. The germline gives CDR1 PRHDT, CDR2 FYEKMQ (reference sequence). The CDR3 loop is CASSFTGGEDSPLHF. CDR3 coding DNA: TGTGCCAGCAGCTTTACAGGGGGCGAGGATTCACCCCTCCACTTT.

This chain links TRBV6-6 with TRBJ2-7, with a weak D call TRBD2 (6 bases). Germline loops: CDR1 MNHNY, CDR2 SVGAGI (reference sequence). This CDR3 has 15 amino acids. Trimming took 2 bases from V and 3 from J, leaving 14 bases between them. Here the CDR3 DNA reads TGTGCCAGCAGTTACGGGCGGGGAAACTTCTACGAGCAGTACTTC. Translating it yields CASSYGRGNFYEQYF.

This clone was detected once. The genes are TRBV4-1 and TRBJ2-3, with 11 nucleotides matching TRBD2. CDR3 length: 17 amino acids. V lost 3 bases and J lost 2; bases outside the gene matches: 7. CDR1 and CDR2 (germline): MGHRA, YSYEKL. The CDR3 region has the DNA TGCGCCAGCAGCCAGGAAACTAGCGGGGGCATCACAGATACGCAGTATTTT. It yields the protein CASSQETSGGITDTQYF.

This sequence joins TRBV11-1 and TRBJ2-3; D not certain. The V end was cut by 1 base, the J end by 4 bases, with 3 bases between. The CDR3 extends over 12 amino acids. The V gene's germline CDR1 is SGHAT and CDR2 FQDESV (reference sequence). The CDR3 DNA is TGTGCCAGCAGCTTAGGCTCAGATACGCAGTATTTT. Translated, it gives CASSLGSDTQYF.

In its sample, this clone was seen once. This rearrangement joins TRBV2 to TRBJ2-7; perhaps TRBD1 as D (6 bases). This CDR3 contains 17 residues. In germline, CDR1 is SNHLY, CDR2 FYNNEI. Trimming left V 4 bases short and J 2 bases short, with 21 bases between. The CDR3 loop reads CASSVQGELYAAYEQYF. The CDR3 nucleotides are TGTGCCAGCAGTGTACAGGGCGAACTCTACGCTGCCTACGAGCAGTACTTC.

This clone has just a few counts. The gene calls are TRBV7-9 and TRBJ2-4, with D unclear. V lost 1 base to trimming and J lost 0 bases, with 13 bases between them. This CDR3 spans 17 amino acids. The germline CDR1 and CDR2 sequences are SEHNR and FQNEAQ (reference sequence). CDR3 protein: CASSLDSVRLAKNIQYF. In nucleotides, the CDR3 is TGTGCCAGCAGCTTAGATAGTGTCAGGTTAGCCAAAAACATTCAGTACTTC.

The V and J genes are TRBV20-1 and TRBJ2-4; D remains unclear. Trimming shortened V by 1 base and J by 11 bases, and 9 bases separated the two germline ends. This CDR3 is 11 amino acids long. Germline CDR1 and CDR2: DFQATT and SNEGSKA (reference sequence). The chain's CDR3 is CSARGSLFQYF. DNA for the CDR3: TGCAGTGCTAGAGGGTCCCTTTTTCAGTACTTC.

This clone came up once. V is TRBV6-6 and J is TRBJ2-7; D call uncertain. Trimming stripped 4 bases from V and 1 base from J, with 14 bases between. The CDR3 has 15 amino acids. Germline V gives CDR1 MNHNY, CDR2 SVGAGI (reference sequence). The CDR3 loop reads CASSSGASSSYEQYF. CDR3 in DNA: TGTGCCAGCAGTTCCGGTGCGTCCTCTTCCTACGAGCAGTACTTC.

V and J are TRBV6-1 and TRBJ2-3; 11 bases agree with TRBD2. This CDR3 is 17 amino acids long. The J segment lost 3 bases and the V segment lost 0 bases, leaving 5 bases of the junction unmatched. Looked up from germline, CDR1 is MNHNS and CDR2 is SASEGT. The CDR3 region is CASSEARASGGTDTQYF. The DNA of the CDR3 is TGTGCCAGCAGTGAAGCGCGGGCTAGCGGGGGGACAGATACGCAGTATTTT.

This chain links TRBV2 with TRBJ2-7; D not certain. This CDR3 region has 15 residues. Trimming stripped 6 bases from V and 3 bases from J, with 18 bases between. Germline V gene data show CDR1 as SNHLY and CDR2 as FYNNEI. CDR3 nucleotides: TGTGCCAGCAGCTTAATGGGGAACCCCGACTACGAGCAGTACTTC. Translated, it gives CASSLMGNPDYEQYF. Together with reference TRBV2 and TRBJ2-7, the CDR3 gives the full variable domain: EPEVTQTPSHQVTQMGQEVILRCVPISNHLYFYWYRQILGQKVEFLVSFYNNEISEKSEIFDDQFSVERPDGSNFTLKIRSTKLEDSAMYFCASSLMGNPDYEQYFGPGTRLTVT.

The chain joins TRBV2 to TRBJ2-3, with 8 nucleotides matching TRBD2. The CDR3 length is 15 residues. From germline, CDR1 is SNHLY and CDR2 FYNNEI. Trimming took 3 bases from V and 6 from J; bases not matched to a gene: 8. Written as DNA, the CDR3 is TGTGCCAGCAGTGATAGGACTAGCCGCCTCGATACGCAGTATTTT. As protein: CASSDRTSRLDTQYF. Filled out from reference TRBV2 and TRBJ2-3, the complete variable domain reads EPEVTQTPSHQVTQMGQEVILRCVPISNHLYFYWYRQILGQKVEFLVSFYNNEISEKSEIFDDQFSVERPDGSNFTLKIRSTKLEDSAMYFCASSDRTSRLDTQYFGPGTRLTVL.

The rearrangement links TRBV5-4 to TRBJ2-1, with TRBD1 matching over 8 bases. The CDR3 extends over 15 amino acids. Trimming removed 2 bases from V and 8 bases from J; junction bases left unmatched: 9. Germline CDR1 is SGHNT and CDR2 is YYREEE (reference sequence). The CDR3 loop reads CASSFRTGSADEQFF. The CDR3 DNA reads TGTGCCAGCAGCTTTAGGACAGGGAGTGCGGATGAGCAGTTCTTC.

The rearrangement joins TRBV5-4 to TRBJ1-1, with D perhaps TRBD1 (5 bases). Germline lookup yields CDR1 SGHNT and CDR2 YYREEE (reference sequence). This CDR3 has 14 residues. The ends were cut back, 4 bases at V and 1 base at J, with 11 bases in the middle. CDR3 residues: CASSRDSTNTEAFF. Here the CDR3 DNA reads TGTGCCAGCAGCCGAGACAGTACGAACACTGAAGCTTTCTTT.

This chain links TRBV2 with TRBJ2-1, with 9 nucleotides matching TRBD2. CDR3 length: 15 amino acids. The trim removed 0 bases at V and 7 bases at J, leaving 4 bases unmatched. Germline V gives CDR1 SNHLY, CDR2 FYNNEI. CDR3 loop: CASSEASGSTNEQFF. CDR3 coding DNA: TGTGCCAGCAGTGAAGCTAGCGGGAGTACAAATGAGCAGTTCTTC.

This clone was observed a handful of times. In DNA, the CDR3 is TGTGCCAGCAGTGATTGGACACCCAATCAGCCCCAGCATTTT. It is translated as CASSDWTPNQPQHF. The chain is built from TRBV6-4 and TRBJ1-5, with a weak D call TRBD1 (5 bases). Looked up from germline, CDR1 is MRHNA and CDR2 is SNTAGT. V lost 3 bases, J lost 3 bases, and 9 bases lay in between. The CDR3 is 14 amino acids.

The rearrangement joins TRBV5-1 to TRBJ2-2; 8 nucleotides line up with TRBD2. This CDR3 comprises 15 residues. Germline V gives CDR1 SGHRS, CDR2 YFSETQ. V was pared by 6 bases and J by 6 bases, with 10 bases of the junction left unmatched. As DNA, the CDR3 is TGCGCCAGCAAGTTGTTTAGCGGGGTGTCCGGGGAGCTGTTTTTT. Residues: CASKLFSGVSGELFF.

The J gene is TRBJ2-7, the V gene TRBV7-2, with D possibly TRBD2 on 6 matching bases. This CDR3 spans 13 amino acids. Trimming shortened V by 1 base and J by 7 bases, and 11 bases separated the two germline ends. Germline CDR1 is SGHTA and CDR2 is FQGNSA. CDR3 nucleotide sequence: TGTGCCAGCAGCTTAGGGGGGAGGACTGAGCAGTACTTC. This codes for CASSLGGRTEQYF.

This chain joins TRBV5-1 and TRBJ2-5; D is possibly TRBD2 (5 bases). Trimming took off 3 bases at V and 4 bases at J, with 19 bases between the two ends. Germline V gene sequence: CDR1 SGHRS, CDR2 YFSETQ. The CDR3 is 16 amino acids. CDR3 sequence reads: CASSSEGVRWGETQYF. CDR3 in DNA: TGCGCCAGCAGCTCCGAGGGTGTCCGGTGGGGAGAGACCCAGTACTTC.